The 26 T cell receptor beta chains below were found in one sample sequenced in a study of Graves' ophthalmopathy and Graves' hyperthyroidism. The sequenced template was RNA, covering the TCR beta CDR3 region. A first-round RT-PCR used HTBI primers, followed by a second-round multiplex PCR. Each CDR3 protein gets one entry after TCRdb re-called the multiplex PCR reads with MiXCR. This table holds a few hundred thousand distinct CDR3 sequences, roughly 15% found once. The sample comprised peripheral blood. The receptors shown here come from an adult man with Graves' ophthalmopathy.

This clonotype has ten or more counts. The chain recombines TRBV5-1 with TRBJ2-5; 10 bases match TRBD2. The V gene end was trimmed by 3 bases and the J gene end by 0 bases; junction bases not matched to a gene: 5. Germline values: CDR1 SGHRS, CDR2 YFSETQ. The CDR3 totals 16 residues. CDR3 loop: CASSSYSGGNQETQYF. CDR3 coding DNA: TGCGCCAGCAGCTCGTATAGCGGGGGGAACCAAGAGACCCAGTACTTC.

The sample holds many counts of this clonotype. The chain has TRBV29-1 and TRBJ1-3; D ambiguous. In germline, CDR1 is SQVTM, CDR2 ANQGSEA. The CDR3 consists of 14 residues. V lost 0 bases, J lost 1 base, and 7 bases lay in between. The DNA of the CDR3 is TGCAGCGTTGAAGACCTGAGATCTGGAAACACCATATATTTT. It translates to CSVEDLRSGNTIYF. The whole variable domain, filled in from reference TRBV29-1 and TRBJ1-3, reads SAVISQKPSRDICQRGTSLTIQCQVDSQVTMMFWYRQQPGQSLTLIATANQGSEATYESGFVIDKFPISRPNLTFSTLTVSNMSPEDSSIYLCSVEDLRSGNTIYFGEGSWLTVV.

The chain uses TRBV27 and TRBJ2-5; TRBD1 matches 10 bases. Per the germline V gene, CDR1 is MNHEY and CDR2 is SMNVEV (reference sequence). The J segment lost 5 bases and the V segment lost 6 bases, leaving 9 bases of the junction unmatched. The CDR3 sequence is 15 residues long. The CDR3 region is CASRRDRGINETQYF. In DNA, the CDR3 is TGTGCCAGCAGGCGGGACAGGGGAATAAACGAGACCCAGTACTTC.

This clonotype was detected ten times or more. The rearrangement links TRBV5-1 to TRBJ2-7; 9 bases align to TRBD1. Trimming cost V 6 bases and J 2 bases; bases outside gene matches: 6. From germline, CDR1 is SGHRS and CDR2 YFSETQ. CDR3 size: 14 residues. The CDR3 sequence: CASTTGQGPYEQYF. CDR3 sequence (DNA): TGCGCCAGCACCACGGGACAGGGTCCCTACGAGCAGTACTTC.

This clonotype was counted between two and nine times. CDR3 amino acids: CALVWLPRASGANVLTF. The CDR3 nucleotides are TGTGCCTTAGTATGGCTTCCTAGGGCCTCTGGGGCCAACGTCCTGACTTTC. V usage is TRBV30 and J usage is TRBJ2-6; D is uncertain. There are 17 residues in the CDR3. Trimming shortened V by 7 bases and J by 0 bases, and 19 bases separated the two germline ends. Germline CDR1 is GTSNPN and CDR2 is SVGIG (reference sequence).

This clonotype came up many times. The chain joins TRBV5-6 to TRBJ1-5; D perhaps matches TRBD1 (6 bases). The germline V and J ends were trimmed by 4 bases and 6 bases, with 20 bases remaining between them. CDR3 length: 16 residues. Germline lookup yields CDR1 SGHDT and CDR2 YYEEEE. This CDR3 is CASSPTGQGLCQPQHF. The DNA of the CDR3 is TGTGCCAGCAGCCCCACCGGGCAGGGGCTGTGTCAGCCCCAGCATTTT. Based on the CDR3 plus reference TRBV5-6 and TRBJ1-5, the full variable domain is DAGVTQSPTHLIKTRGQQVTLRCSPKSGHDTVSWYQQALGQGPQFIFQYYEEEERQRGNFPDRFSGHQFPNYSSELNVNALLLGDSALYLCASSPTGQGLCQPQHFGDGTRLSIL.

This clonotype has at least ten counts. This chain connects TRBV20-1 to TRBJ1-1, with a tentative D call TRBD1 (5 bases). CDR3 size: 13 residues. Germline V gene sequence: CDR1 DFQATT, CDR2 SNEGSKA (reference sequence). V was clipped by 6 bases and J by 4 bases, with 15 bases between them. The CDR3 region has the DNA TGCAGTGCCTCGAGAGGGGCTGGCACTGAAGCTTTCTTT. It codes for CSASRGAGTEAFF.

The CDR3 here is CASSRRTGGSGYGYTF. CDR3 DNA: TGTGCCAGCAGCCGGCGGACAGGGGGCTCGGGCTATGGCTACACCTTC. The chain has TRBV6-1 and TRBJ1-2; 11 nucleotides match TRBD1. The CDR3 loop spans 16 amino acids. Looked up from germline, CDR1 is MNHNS and CDR2 is SASEGT. V trimming: 6 bases; J trimming: 4 bases; junction bases outside the gene matches: 10.

The sample holds many counts of this clonotype. This chain joins TRBV20-1 and TRBJ1-5, with D maybe TRBD1 (5 bases). The CDR3 contains 14 residues. Trimming shortened V by 4 bases and J by 0 bases, and 10 bases separated the two germline ends. Germline V gene data show CDR1 as DFQATT and CDR2 as SNEGSKA (reference sequence). CDR3 region: CSAIRGNSNQPQHF. CDR3 in DNA: TGCAGTGCTATCCGGGGGAATAGCAATCAGCCCCAGCATTTT.

This clonotype was counted at least ten times. The chain has TRBV19 and TRBJ1-2; tentatively, D is TRBD1 (5 bases). Trimming pared 8 bases from V and 6 bases from J, leaving 13 bases between. Germline V gene data show CDR1 as LNHDA and CDR2 as SQIVND (reference sequence). The CDR3 runs to 12 residues. This chain's CDR3 is CASATGINGYTF. The CDR3 nucleotides read TGTGCCAGTGCCACAGGAATCAATGGCTACACCTTC.

This clonotype was seen repeatedly, ten times or more. The chain recombines TRBV28 with TRBJ1-1; no definite D call. The CDR3 is 15 residues long. Germline values: CDR1 MDHEN, CDR2 SYDVKM. V gave up 6 bases and J gave up 2 bases, with 16 bases separating them. CDR3 DNA: TGTGCCAGCAGGCTCCCGGGCAGGAGAAACACTGAAGCTTTCTTT. Protein product: CASRLPGRRNTEAFF.

This clonotype appeared many times. The V gene is TRBV12-3 or TRBV12-4, the J gene TRBJ2-3; 9 nucleotides agree with TRBD2. This CDR3 has 15 residues. Unmatched junction bases numbered 9, after V lost 6 bases and J lost 5 bases. The CDR3 region has the DNA TGTGCCAGCAGACTTAGCGGGAGTGAGGGAGATACGCAGTATTTT. This codes for CASRLSGSEGDTQYF.

Many counts were recorded for this clonotype. An end of the junction differs from the germline gene, which may be a read error. The chain recombines TRBV7-8 with TRBJ2-5; D ambiguous. This CDR3 region has 14 residues. Germline CDR1 SGHVS, CDR2 FQNEAQ. The CDR3: CASSLAVQAETQYF. The CDR3 coding sequence is TGTGCCAGCAGCTTAGCGGTTCAGGCGGAGACCCAATACTTC.

This clonotype was counted at least ten times. The rearrangement links TRBV6-2 or TRBV6-3 to TRBJ2-7; TRBD2 agrees at 10 bases. V dropped 4 bases and J dropped 2; count of bases not matched to a gene: 11. CDR3 length: 17 amino acids. CDR1 and CDR2 from the germline V gene are MNHEY and SVGEGT. The CDR3 nucleotides are TGTGCCAGCAGTTCGGTGTTGGCTAGCGGGAGACCCTACGAGCAGTACTTC. Translated: CASSSVLASGRPYEQYF.

This clonotype has a count of ten or more. The V and J genes are TRBV6-2 or TRBV6-3 and TRBJ2-5; 12 bases agree with TRBD1. The CDR3 is 15 amino acids. The ends lost 0 bases at V and 5 bases at J; junction bases unmatched: 1. Germline assignment: CDR1 MNHEY and CDR2 SVGEGT. The chain's CDR3 is CASSYSGQGAETQYF. DNA for the CDR3: TGTGCCAGCAGTTACTCGGGACAGGGGGCGGAGACCCAGTACTTC.

In its sample, this clonotype was seen many times. The chain carries TRBV30 and TRBJ2-5; no clear D. The CDR3 has 14 amino acids. V lost 0 bases and J lost 0, with 8 bases in between. Germline CDR1 GTSNPN, CDR2 SVGIG (reference sequence). This CDR3 reads CAWSVSANQETQYF. CDR3 DNA sequence: TGTGCCTGGAGTGTATCGGCAAACCAAGAGACCCAGTACTTC.

The chain is built from TRBV10-3 and TRBJ1-5, with 8 bases that match TRBD1. Germline V gene data show CDR1 as ENHRY and CDR2 as SYGVKD. V shed 6 bases and J 7 bases; nucleotides not matched to a gene: 5. There are 13 residues in the CDR3. The CDR3 nucleotides are TGTGCCATCAGGGACAGGGACTTGCAGCCCCAGCATTTT. This gives the protein CAIRDRDLQPQHF.

This clonotype was detected many times. V is TRBV20-1 and J is TRBJ2-6; 7 bases agree with TRBD2. Trimming removed 2 bases from V and 4 bases from J; junction bases left unmatched: 8. Germline CDR1 is DFQATT and CDR2 is SNEGSKA (reference sequence). The CDR3 extends over 16 amino acids. CDR3 sequence reads: CSARPGGGVGANVLTF. CDR3 bases: TGCAGTGCTAGACCGGGGGGAGGGGTCGGGGCCAACGTCCTGACTTTC.

Ten or more counts support this clonotype. The CDR3 DNA is TGTGCCAGTAGTACGAGCGGGCCGGAGACCCAGTACTTC. Protein product: CASSTSGPETQYF. The rearrangement joins TRBV19 to TRBJ2-5, with D perhaps matching TRBD2 (6 bases). Trimming shortened V by 4 bases and J by 5 bases, and 11 bases separated the two germline ends. The CDR3 is made up of 13 amino acids. Germline V lookup: CDR1 LNHDA, CDR2 SQIVND (reference sequence).

Details on this clonotype: An end of the junction differs from the germline gene, which may be a read error. The chain links TRBV20-1 to TRBJ1-1, with D possibly matching TRBD1 (6 bases). The CDR3 length is 12 residues. Germline loops: CDR1 DFQATT, CDR2 SNEGSKA (reference sequence). The CDR3 DNA sequence: TGCAGGGCGGTACAGGGTGACACTGAAGCTTCCTTT. It is translated as CRAVQGDTEASF.

This clonotype was recorded many times. The rearrangement uses TRBV27 and TRBJ2-7; D is possibly TRBD1 (6 bases). The CDR3 is made up of 13 amino acids. V was clipped by 4 bases and J by 3 bases, with 10 bases between them. Germline CDR1 and CDR2: MNHEY and SMNVEV (reference sequence). The CDR3: CASSSSGVYEQYF. In DNA form, the CDR3 reads TGTGCCAGCAGTTCCTCAGGGGTCTACGAGCAGTACTTC.

This clonotype was recorded many times. This chain joins TRBV20-1 and TRBJ2-2; TRBD1 aligns across 9 bases. The J segment lost 6 bases and the V segment lost 6 bases, leaving 11 bases of the junction unmatched. The CDR3 has 15 amino acids. CDR1 and CDR2 from the germline V gene are DFQATT and SNEGSKA (reference sequence). The CDR3 DNA reads TGCAGTGCCGAGATCGGGACAGGGTCACCCGGGGAGCTGTTTTTT. Its protein product is CSAEIGTGSPGELFF.

The table lists this clonotype with many counts. The V gene is TRBV9, the J gene TRBJ2-7, with D perhaps matching TRBD1 (6 bases). The CDR3 length is 15 residues. The germline CDR1 and CDR2 sequences are SGDLS and YYNGEE. V shed 0 bases and J shed 0 bases, with 10 bases lying between them. The CDR3 is CASSVAQGPSYEQYF. In DNA form, the CDR3 reads TGTGCCAGCAGCGTAGCCCAGGGGCCCTCCTACGAGCAGTACTTC.

This sequence joins TRBV6-1 and TRBJ1-1; maybe TRBD1 (6 bases). Looked up from germline, CDR1 is MNHNS and CDR2 is SASEGT. V lost 1 base to trimming and J lost 4 bases, with 10 bases between them. This CDR3 spans 14 amino acids. The CDR3 is CASSEDGGPTEAFF. In DNA, the CDR3 is TGTGCCAGCAGTGAAGATGGGGGGCCCACTGAAGCTTTCTTT.

This clonotype was counted a few times. J is TRBJ2-5 and V is TRBV6-1, with 12 bases fitting TRBD1. Trimming cost V 6 bases and J 4 bases; bases outside gene matches: 12. Germline CDR1 is MNHNS and CDR2 is SASEGT. The CDR3 loop spans 17 amino acids. DNA for the CDR3: TGTGCCAGCAGCGCTAGACCGGGACAGGGGGCTCGAGAGACCCAGTACTTC. Its translation: CASSARPGQGARETQYF.

This clonotype was recorded at least ten times. The chain is built from TRBV27 and TRBJ1-6; the D gene is possibly TRBD1 (5 bases). The germline V gene encodes CDR1 MNHEY and CDR2 SMNVEV (reference sequence). The CDR3 runs to 16 residues. Trimming stripped 4 bases from V and 3 bases from J, with 13 bases between. Here the CDR3 DNA reads TGTGCCAGCAGTTCAGGGCCTCGATACTATAATTCACCCCTCCACTTT. Protein sequence: CASSSGPRYYNSPLHF.